This T cell receptor beta chain was captured in a study of blood T cells in healthy people across ages (dated by TCRdb to about 2015). Concerning the study at large: In model experiments, template switching captured roughly one uniquely barcoded TCR beta cDNA molecule for every two T cells. Using the same blood draw, the study looked at two additional independent replicas of 1 million unique cDNA reads for two donors, one aged 18 to 30 and the other aged 80 or older. The study measured age-related changes in TCR beta repertoire diversity using deep sequencing normalized with unique cDNA molecular identifiers. Four age groups were formed from the donors: young (average about 15 years), middle-aged (less than 40), aged (around 62) and long-lived (about 80). To avoid experimental bias, donors of different ages were randomly spread across the sequencing lanes. Broader findings and caveats from the paper: The long-lived group showed more naive CD4+ T cells, fewer expanded clones and increased TCR diversity than the aged group, suggesting age selection. A strong correlation was found between observed TCR beta diversity and the percentage of naive T cells measured by flow cytometry. Observed TCR beta diversity per million T cells fell roughly linearly with age, and a significant reduction was already apparent by age roughly 40. Donor CMV infection status was unknown, potentially confounding age-related changes in expanded clonotypes. Conclusive comparison of naive and antigen-experienced compartments was prevented by the profiling of bulk unsorted PBMCs. Estimates of total diversity from one million sequenced T cells were regarded as lower bounds and underestimates.

The library was produced with 5' RACE. Sequencing was carried out with an Illumina HiSeq 2500. A second PCR of roughly 7 to 11 cycles was run with a J-beta primer mix and a sample-barcoded 5' primer. Each TCR beta cDNA molecule received a unique molecular identifier from a template-switch 5' adaptor carrying 12 random nucleotides. Each sample yielded at least 2.5 million CDR3-containing paired-end reads. First-strand cDNA was synthesized from all RNA with the Mint cDNA synthesis kit, primed by a TRBC-specific oligonucleotide. All cDNA was treated with uracil-DNA glycosylase and then went through a first 18-cycle PCR with the universal primers M1SS and BC2_uni_R. The paper's processing steps were these. Normalization of each sample was performed by random selection of 1 million high-quality reads, each carrying a distinct molecular identifier. Instead of being binned into consensus sequences, reads with shared molecular identifiers were discarded. MiTCR, with a Q25 quality threshold and the strictest error-elimination algorithm, was used for CDR3 identification, clonotype clustering and error correction. A nonparametric unseen species model with Euler transformation was used to estimate a lower bound on total TCR beta diversity. TCRdb ran its own pipeline on the public reads, namely fastp trimming at Q25 and MiXCR clone calling, and kept in-frame beta chains. Duplicate CDR3 protein sequences are folded into a single record with the most common DNA and genes. The V and J calls, along with clone size, are taken from TCRdb and not from the paper's own processing. In all, the sample holds more than 700,000 distinct CDR3 sequences, and 53% of those were seen once. In total, the top ten clones hold under 50% of the sample.

The CDR3 runs 16 amino acids, cysteine and phenylalanine included. Only the CDR3 part of the read is kept: 48 bases, read in frame from the first base. V lost 6 bases and J lost 2 bases; the stretch between them is 18 bases long. The germline V gene gives CDR1 as LGHNA and CDR2 as YNFKEQ. Of note for this clonotype: Its antigen has not been determined. Base qualities are missing; no much larger clone stands one base away.

The donors were around 39 Caucasian individuals from Russia, aged roughly 6 to 100 years, who were systemically healthy. Each donor gave ten milliliters of peripheral blood, collected into EDTA-treated Vacutainer tubes. Ficoll-Paque density-gradient centrifugation was used to isolate PBMCs, with at least 6.5 million per sample. Trizol reagent was used to extract total RNA from PBMCs, with at least 6 micrograms per sample. For every donor, flow cytometry on a PBMC aliquot measured the percentage of naive CD45RAhigh/CD27high T cells. The material sequenced was blood. The V and J segments used are TRBV4-2 and TRBJ2-3; the D gene is tentatively TRBD1 or TRBD2, each matching 5 bases. This clonotype was sampled from a man older than 75 in good health. The CDR3 corresponds to CASSPAGRETTDTQYF. The DNA reads TGTGCCAGCAGTCCGGCGGGCAGGGAAACCACAGATACGCAGTATTTT.